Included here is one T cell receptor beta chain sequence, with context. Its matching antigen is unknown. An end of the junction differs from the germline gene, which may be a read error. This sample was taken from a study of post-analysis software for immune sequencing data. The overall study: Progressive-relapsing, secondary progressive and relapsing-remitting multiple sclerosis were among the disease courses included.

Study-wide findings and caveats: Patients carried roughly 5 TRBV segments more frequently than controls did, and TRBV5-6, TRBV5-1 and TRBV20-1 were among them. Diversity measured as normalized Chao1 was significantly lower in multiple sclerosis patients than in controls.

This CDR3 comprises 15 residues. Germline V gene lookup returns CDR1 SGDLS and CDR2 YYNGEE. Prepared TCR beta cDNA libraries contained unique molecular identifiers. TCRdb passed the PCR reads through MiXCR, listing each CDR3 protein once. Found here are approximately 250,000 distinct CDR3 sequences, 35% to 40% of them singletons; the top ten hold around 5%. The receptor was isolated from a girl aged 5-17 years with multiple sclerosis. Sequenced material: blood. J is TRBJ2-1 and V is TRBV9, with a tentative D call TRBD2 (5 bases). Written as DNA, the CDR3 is TGCGCCAGCAGCCCGCATGGAGGCCCTGAGAATGTGCAGTTCTTC. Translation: CASSPHGGPENVQFF.